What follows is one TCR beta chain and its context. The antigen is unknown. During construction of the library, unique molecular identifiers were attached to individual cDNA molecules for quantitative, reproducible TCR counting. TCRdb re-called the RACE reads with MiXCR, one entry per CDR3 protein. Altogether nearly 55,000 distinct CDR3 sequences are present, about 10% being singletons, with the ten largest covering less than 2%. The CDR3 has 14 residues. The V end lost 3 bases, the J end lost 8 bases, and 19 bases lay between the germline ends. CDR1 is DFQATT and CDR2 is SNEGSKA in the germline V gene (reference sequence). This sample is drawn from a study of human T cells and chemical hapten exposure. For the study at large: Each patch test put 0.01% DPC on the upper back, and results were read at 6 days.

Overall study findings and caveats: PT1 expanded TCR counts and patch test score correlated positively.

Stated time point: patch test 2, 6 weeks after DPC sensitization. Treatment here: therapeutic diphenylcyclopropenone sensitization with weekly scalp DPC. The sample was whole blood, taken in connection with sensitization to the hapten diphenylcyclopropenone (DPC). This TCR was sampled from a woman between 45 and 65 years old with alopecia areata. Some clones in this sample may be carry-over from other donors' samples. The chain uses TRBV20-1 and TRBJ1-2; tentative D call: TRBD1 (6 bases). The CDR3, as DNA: TGCAGTGCTAGGCCCGATCCCGGGACACAGGGCTACACCTTC. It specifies CSARPDPGTQGYTF.